A selection of T cell receptor beta chains follows, all from one sample in a study of blood T cell repertoires in COVID-19. The data were produced by immunoSEQ multiplex PCR, yet TCRdb's version contains in-frame clones alone and is incomplete. The sample shows 490,000 or so clones, approximately 86% of them seen only once. Source material: PBMCs or T cells enriched from blood (not recorded which). These receptors were taken from a woman aged 55-75 years who had recovered from COVID-19. The conserved cysteine and the conserved F or W are not part of the CDR3 here.

J gene,V gene,CDR3 protein
TRBJ2-1,TRBV6-5,ASRDRTSYNEQF
TRBJ2-6,TRBV18,ASSLGHGANVLT
TRBJ2-2,TRBV29-1,SVFDSRRTGELF
TRBJ2-3,TRBV15,ATSRGETGADTQY
TRBJ1-6,TRBV6-5,ASTTGGNSPLH
TRBJ1-5,TRBV28,ASRGPSQPQH
TRBJ2-2,TRBV2,ASSESGANTGELF
TRBJ1-5,TRBV15,ATSTPGQGAFQPQH
TRBJ1-1,TRBV5-6,ASSLKGVWQSTEAF
TRBJ1-2,TRBV2,ASSLLNYGYT
TRBJ2-3,TRBV5-1,ASSFGLAAGDTQY
TRBJ1-6,TRBV12-3/TRBV12-4,ASSLSTASPLH
TRBJ2-3,TRBV24-1,ATSLPDRGRDTQY
TRBJ2-7,TRBV6-5,ASSYDRGPYEQY
TRBJ2-6,TRBV5-1,ASLGPATSGANVLT
TRBJ2-7,TRBV5-1,ASSLDATGGYEQY
TRBJ1-4,TRBV4-2,ASSQDAGVNEKLF
TRBJ1-1,TRBV29-1,SVVAGGTEAF
TRBJ2-3,TRBV5-1,ASSLGTGGSDTQY
TRBJ1-1,TRBV19,ASGNRGTEAF
TRBJ2-3,TRBV29-1,SVEGDTQY